The next 14 T cell receptor beta chains were all read from a single sample in a study of graft-versus-host responses after intestinal transplantation. Their specific antigens are unknown. Generated by immunoSEQ multiplex PCR, the TCRdb table keeps only in-frame clones and is missing some. The sample has over 100,000 clones, approximately 92% seen once. The sample consisted of unstimulated CD4+ T cells sorted from spleen or lymph node cells, taken before transplant. All receptors derive from a human donor who was the organ donor for an intestinal transplant.

The V gene is TRBV5-1, the J gene TRBJ1-5; D remains unclear. Per the germline V gene, CDR1 is SGHRS and CDR2 is YFSETQ. Trimming took off 0 bases at V and 0 bases at J, with 4 bases between the two ends. The CDR3 covers 14 residues. CDR3 sequence reads: CASSLDSSNQPQHF. The CDR3 region has the DNA TGCGCCAGCAGCTTGGACAGTAGCAATCAGCCCCAGCATTTT.

The chain joins TRBV18 to TRBJ2-6; tentatively, D is TRBD2 (5 bases). The CDR3 extends over 15 amino acids. Per the germline V gene, CDR1 is KGHSH and CDR2 is LQKENI. Trimming shortened V by 6 bases and J by 8 bases, and 17 bases separated the two germline ends. The CDR3, as DNA: TGTGCCAGCTCGCCTCGGACTCCCCTGCCCAACGTCCTGACTTTC. It yields the protein CASSPRTPLPNVLTF.

The rearrangement joins TRBV7-2 to TRBJ1-3, with TRBD1 as a possible D gene (6 bases). Between the trimmed V and J ends, which lost 5 bases and 4 bases, there was a span of 12 bases. Per germline, CDR1 SGHTA and CDR2 FQGNSA. The CDR3 is made up of 14 amino acids. The DNA for the CDR3 is TGTGCCAGCAGCCGTGACAGGTCCGGAAACACCATATATTTT. It yields the protein CASSRDRSGNTIYF. The whole variable domain, remainder taken from reference TRBV7-2 and TRBJ1-3, is GAGVSQSPSNKVTEKGKDVELRCDPISGHTALYWYRQSLGQGLEFLIYFQGNSAPDKSGLPSDRFSAERTGGSVSTLTIQRTQQEDSAVYLCASSRDRSGNTIYFGEGSWLTVV.

The gene calls are TRBV4-2 and TRBJ2-5; 7 positions match TRBD1. J was trimmed by 3 bases and V by 0 bases; bases with no gene match: 1. This CDR3 is built from 14 residues. Germline CDR1 and CDR2: LGHNA and YNFKEQ. The CDR3 nucleotides read TGTGCCAGCAGCCAAGATGGGACAGAAGAGACCCAGTACTTC. It codes for CASSQDGTEETQYF.

Turning to this clone: Because it lacks the conserved phenylalanine or tryptophan at the end, this CDR3 is likely a read error. This chain links TRBV5-5 with TRBJ2-7; D is undetermined. Trimming cost V 4 bases and J 3 bases, with 17 bases left between them. The germline CDR1 and CDR2 sequences are SGHKS and YYEKEE (reference sequence). This CDR3 comprises 15 residues. Written as DNA, the CDR3 is TGTGCCAGCAGCCGAACCGGGCCCTTCCTCTACGAGCAGTACCTC. This codes for CASSRTGPFLYEQYL.

Details on this clone: One junction end does not reproduce the germline sequence, and a read error may be involved. The chain couples TRBV4-2 to TRBJ2-2; tentatively, D is TRBD2 (6 bases). CDR3 length equals 16 residues. Germline V gene lookup returns CDR1 LGHNA and CDR2 YNFKEQ. CDR3 in amino acids: CAGSPVGGGETGELFF. The DNA of the CDR3 is TGTGCCGGCAGCCCAGTGGGTGGAGGGGAGACCGGGGAGCTGTTTTTT.

The chain employs TRBV29-1 and TRBJ2-3, with a weak D call TRBD1 (5 bases). The germline gives CDR1 SQVTM, CDR2 ANQGSEA. CDR3 length: 13 amino acids. Trimming left V 3 bases short and J 1 base short, with 8 bases between. As DNA, the CDR3 is TGCAGCGTTGACAGGGATGGCACAGATACGCAGTATTTT. Protein product: CSVDRDGTDTQYF.

Here the CDR3 DNA reads TGCGCCAGCAGCGTTGTAGCCGGACTAGCGGTCAATGAGCAGTTCTTC. Translating it yields CASSVVAGLAVNEQFF. This chain links TRBV5-1 with TRBJ2-1; 10 nucleotides agree with TRBD2. Unmatched junction bases numbered 10, after V lost 4 bases and J lost 6 bases. The CDR3 consists of 16 residues. The germline V gene encodes CDR1 SGHRS and CDR2 YFSETQ.

The CDR3: CASSHLRGFGDTQYF. CDR3 nucleotide sequence: TGCGCCAGCAGCCACCTCCGGGGATTCGGAGATACGCAGTATTTT. The chain uses TRBV4-1 and TRBJ2-3; perhaps TRBD2 as D (5 bases). Germline-derived CDR1 and CDR2 are MGHRA and YSYEKL. V lost 3 bases, J lost 5 bases, and 15 bases lay in between. This CDR3 spans 15 amino acids.

V is TRBV18 and J is TRBJ2-2, with a weak D call TRBD1 (6 bases). This CDR3 region has 16 residues. The V gene lost 2 bases and the J gene lost 4 bases, with 14 bases spanning the gap. The germline gives CDR1 KGHSH, CDR2 LQKENI. The CDR3 DNA follows: TGTGCCAGCTCACCAACTACAGGGTGGGGCACCGGGGAGCTGTTTTTT. Protein product: CASSPTTGWGTGELFF.

The chain carries TRBV27 and TRBJ1-2; D is unresolved. Germline CDR1 reads MNHEY; CDR2 reads SMNVEV (reference sequence). Trimming took 2 bases from V and 5 from J, leaving 9 bases between them. This CDR3 spans 13 amino acids. The CDR3 DNA is TGTGCCAGCAGTTTAAAAAGCGGGTATGGCTACACCTTC. Translated: CASSLKSGYGYTF.

The V call is TRBV18, the J call TRBJ2-1; 9 bases map to TRBD2. Losses at the gene ends were 3 bases for V and 1 base for J; bases not matched to a gene: 10. The germline V gene encodes CDR1 KGHSH and CDR2 LQKENI. CDR3 length: 18 amino acids. The CDR3 nucleotides read TGTGCCAGCTCACCCCGGGGTAGCGGGGGCAAATCCTACAATGAGCAGTTCTTC. This encodes CASSPRGSGGKSYNEQFF.

V usage is TRBV6-5 and J usage is TRBJ1-2; no definite D call. Germline V gene data show CDR1 as MNHEY and CDR2 as SVGAGI. The CDR3 sequence is 14 residues long. V gave up 0 bases and J gave up 7 bases, with 12 bases separating them. CDR3 loop: CASSYSRSPGGYTF. The CDR3 nucleotides are TGTGCCAGCAGTTACTCGAGGTCCCCAGGTGGCTACACCTTC.

This clone came up a few times. The rearrangement joins TRBV10-3 to TRBJ2-1, with TRBD2 identical over 10 bases. With 10 bases clipped from V and 3 bases from J, the junction kept 6 bases outside the gene matches. The CDR3 is made up of 14 amino acids. The germline V gene encodes CDR1 ENHRY and CDR2 SYGVKD. The CDR3 reads CATTASGSYNEQFF. As DNA, the CDR3 is TGTGCCACGACGGCTAGCGGGAGCTACAATGAGCAGTTCTTC.